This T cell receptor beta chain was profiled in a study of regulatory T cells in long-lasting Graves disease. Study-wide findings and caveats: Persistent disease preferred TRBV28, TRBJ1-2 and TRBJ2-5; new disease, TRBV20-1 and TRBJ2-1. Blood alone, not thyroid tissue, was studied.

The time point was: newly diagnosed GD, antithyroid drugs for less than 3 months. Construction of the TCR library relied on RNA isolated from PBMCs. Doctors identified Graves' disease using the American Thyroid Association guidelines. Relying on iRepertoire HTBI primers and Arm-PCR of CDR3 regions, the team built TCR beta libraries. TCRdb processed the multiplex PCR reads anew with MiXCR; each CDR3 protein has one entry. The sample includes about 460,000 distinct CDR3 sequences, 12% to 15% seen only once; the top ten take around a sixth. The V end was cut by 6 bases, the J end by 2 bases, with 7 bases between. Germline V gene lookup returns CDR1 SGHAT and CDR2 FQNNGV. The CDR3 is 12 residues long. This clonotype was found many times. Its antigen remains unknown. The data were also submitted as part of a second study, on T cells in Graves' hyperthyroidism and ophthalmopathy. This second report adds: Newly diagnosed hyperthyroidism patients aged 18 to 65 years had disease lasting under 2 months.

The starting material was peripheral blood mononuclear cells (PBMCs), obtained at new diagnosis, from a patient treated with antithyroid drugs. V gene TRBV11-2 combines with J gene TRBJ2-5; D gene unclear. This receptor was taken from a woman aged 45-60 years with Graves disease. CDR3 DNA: TGTGCCAGCAGAGACCCTCAAGAGACCCAGTACTTC. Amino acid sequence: CASRDPQETQYF.